A selection of T cell receptor beta chains follows, all from one sample in a study of blood T cell repertoires in COVID-19. Data came from immunoSEQ multiplex PCR; TCRdb stores just in-frame clones and leaves some out. The profile covers about 150,000 clones, with around nine tenths appearing a single time and 6% to 8.5% taken by the ten largest. Material for sequencing was PBMCs or T cells enriched from blood (not recorded which). All receptors derive from a woman in her fifties or sixties who had recovered from COVID-19. The CDR3 runs from the conserved cysteine through the conserved F or W. D genes are given only for firm matches. The size entry is marked missing in some rows and otherwise reads once, few, many or a size class.

TRBV3-1/TRBV3-2	TRBJ2-7	-	-	CASSSQVSYEQYF	TGTGCCAGCAGCTCTCAGGTATCCTACGAGCAGTACTTC
TRBV19	TRBJ2-1	TRBD1	-	CASQGQGYNEQFF	TGTGCCAGCCAGGGACAGGGCTACAATGAGCAGTTCTTC
TRBV11-2	TRBJ1-2	-	-	CASSPVTGSYGYTF	TGTGCCAGCAGCCCCGTGACAGGTTCCTATGGCTACACCTTC
TRBV5-1	TRBJ1-1	TRBD1	once	CASSGLGQGAEAFF	TGCGCCAGCTCCGGGCTCGGACAGGGGGCTGAAGCTTTCTTT
TRBV24-1	TRBJ1-2	-	once	CATSMGSSYGYTF	TGTGCCACCTCAATGGGCAGTTCCTATGGCTACACCTTC
TRBV6-5	TRBJ2-7	-	-	CASSSLYEQYF	TGTGCCAGCAGTTCACTGTACGAGCAGTACTTC
TRBV2	TRBJ1-5	TRBD1	-	CASTRDRGRNQPQHF	TGTGCCAGCACCAGGGACAGGGGACGCAATCAGCCCCAGCATTTT
TRBV6-5	TRBJ2-7	TRBD1	-	CASKSDRGAYEQYF	TGTGCCAGCAAGTCGGACAGGGGGGCCTACGAGCAGTACTTC
TRBV5-1	TRBJ2-6	TRBD2	-	CASSGGQRGAHSGANVLTF	TGCGCCAGCAGCGGGGGACAGCGGGGGGCCCACTCTGGGGCCAACGTCCTGACTTTC
TRBV18	TRBJ2-5	-	-	CASSSDWSQETQYF	TGTGCCAGCTCATCCGACTGGAGCCAAGAGACCCAGTACTTC
TRBV5-1	TRBJ2-2	TRBD2	-	CASSFSGGAAGELFF	TGCGCCAGCAGCTTTAGCGGGGGGGCCGCCGGGGAGCTGTTTTTT
TRBV5-4	TRBJ2-3	-	-	CASSWSGAGTDTQYF	TGTGCCAGCAGCTGGAGTGGGGCTGGCACAGATACGCAGTATTTT
TRBV6-6	TRBJ2-2	-	-	CASSEQGTGELFF	TGTGCCAGCAGCGAACAGGGTACCGGGGAGCTGTTTTTT
TRBV5-1	TRBJ2-3	TRBD2	-	CASSWRGASTDTQYF	TGCGCCAGCAGCTGGCGGGGGGCCAGCACAGATACGCAGTATTTT
TRBV19	TRBJ1-5	-	many	CASSFQGMGQPQHF	TGTGCCAGTAGTTTTCAGGGCATGGGACAGCCCCAGCATTTT
TRBV12-3/TRBV12-4	TRBJ2-1	TRBD2	-	CASRGLAAEQFF	TGTGCCAGCAGAGGACTAGCGGCTGAGCAGTTCTTC
TRBV7-3	TRBJ1-2	-	many	CASRGPGGRGGYTF	TGTGCCAGCAGGGGTCCGGGAGGCCGCGGGGGCTACACCTTC
TRBV7-9	TRBJ1-3	-	once	CASSQGPASGNTIYF	TGTGCCAGCAGCCAGGGGCCGGCCTCTGGAAACACCATATATTTT
TRBV3-1/TRBV3-2	TRBJ1-2	-	-	CASSQYPGASGYTF	TGTGCCAGCAGCCAATATCCAGGGGCTTCTGGCTACACCTTC
TRBV5-1	TRBJ2-7	-	-	CASSLRPTGGDEQYF	TGCGCCAGCAGCTTGAGACCGACAGGAGGCGACGAGCAGTACTTC
TRBV25-1	TRBJ2-5	-	-	CASSQNQETQYF	TGTGCCAGCAGTCAGAACCAAGAGACCCAGTACTTC
TRBV4-3	TRBJ1-1	-	-	CASSQDLGGRDAFF	TGCGCCAGCAGCCAGGATCTTGGGGGCAGGGATGCTTTCTTT
TRBV6-5	TRBJ2-5	-	-	CASSYSSGKETQYF	TGTGCCAGCAGTTACTCTTCAGGGAAAGAGACCCAGTACTTC
TRBV7-3	TRBJ2-3	-	-	CASSRRTSTDTQYF	TGTGCCAGCAGCCGGCGGACTAGCACAGATACGCAGTATTTT
TRBV5-4	TRBJ1-4	-	-	CASSLTGPRTNEKLFF	TGTGCCAGCAGCTTGACAGGGCCGAGAACTAATGAAAAACTGTTTTTT
TRBV7-2	TRBJ1-2	TRBD1	-	CASSSGTDNYGYTF	TGTGCCAGCAGCTCAGGGACAGATAACTATGGCTACACCTTC
TRBV30	TRBJ1-3	-	-	CAWSQALGGNTIYF	TGTGCCTGGAGTCAAGCCTTGGGCGGAAACACCATATATTTT